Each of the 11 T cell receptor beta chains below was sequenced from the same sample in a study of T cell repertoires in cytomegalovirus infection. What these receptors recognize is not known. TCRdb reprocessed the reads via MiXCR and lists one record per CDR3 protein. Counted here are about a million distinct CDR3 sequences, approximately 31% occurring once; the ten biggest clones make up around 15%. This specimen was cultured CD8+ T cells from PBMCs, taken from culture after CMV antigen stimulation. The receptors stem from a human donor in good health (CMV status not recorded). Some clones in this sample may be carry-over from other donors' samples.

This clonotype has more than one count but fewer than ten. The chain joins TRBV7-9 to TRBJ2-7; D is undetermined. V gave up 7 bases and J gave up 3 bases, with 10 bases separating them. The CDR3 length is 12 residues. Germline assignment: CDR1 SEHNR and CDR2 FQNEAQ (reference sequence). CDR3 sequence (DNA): TGTGCCAGCACTAGGGTGGACTACGAGCAGTACTTC. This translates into CASTRVDYEQYF.

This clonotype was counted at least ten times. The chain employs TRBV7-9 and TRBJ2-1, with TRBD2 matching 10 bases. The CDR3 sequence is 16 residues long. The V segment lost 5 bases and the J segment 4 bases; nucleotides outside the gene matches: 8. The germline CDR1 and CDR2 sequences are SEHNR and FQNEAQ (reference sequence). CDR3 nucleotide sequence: TGTGCCAGCAGCACTATAGCGGGGGGTCCTTACAATGAGCAGTTCTTC. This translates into CASSTIAGGPYNEQFF. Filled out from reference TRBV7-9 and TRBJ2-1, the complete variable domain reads DTGVSQNPRHKITKRGQNVTFRCDPISEHNRLYWYRQTLGQGPEFLTYFQNEAQLEKSRLLSDRFSAERPKGSFSTLEIQRTEQGDSAMYLCASSTIAGGPYNEQFFGPGTRLTVL.

CDR3 loop: CASSQEAGTAYGYTF. For the CDR3, the DNA is TGTGCCAGCAGCCAAGAAGCCGGGACAGCCTATGGCTACACCTTC. The V gene is TRBV14, the J gene TRBJ1-2; 7 bases match TRBD1. V trimming: 0 bases; J trimming: 4 bases; junction bases outside the gene matches: 5. Germline values: CDR1 SGHDN, CDR2 FVKESK. The CDR3 has 15 amino acids.

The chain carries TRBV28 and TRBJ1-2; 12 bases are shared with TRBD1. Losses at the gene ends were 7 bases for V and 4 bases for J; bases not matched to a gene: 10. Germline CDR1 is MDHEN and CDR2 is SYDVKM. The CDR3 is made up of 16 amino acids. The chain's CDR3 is CASIPGTGGFGYGYTF. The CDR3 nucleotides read TGTGCCAGCATTCCCGGGACAGGGGGCTTTGGCTATGGCTACACCTTC.

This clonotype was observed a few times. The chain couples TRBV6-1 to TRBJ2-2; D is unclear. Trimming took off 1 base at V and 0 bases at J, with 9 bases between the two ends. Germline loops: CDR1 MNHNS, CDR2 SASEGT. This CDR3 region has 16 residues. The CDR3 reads CASSEGVDTNTGELFF. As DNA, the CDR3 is TGTGCCAGCAGTGAAGGGGTGGATACGAACACCGGGGAGCTGTTTTTT.

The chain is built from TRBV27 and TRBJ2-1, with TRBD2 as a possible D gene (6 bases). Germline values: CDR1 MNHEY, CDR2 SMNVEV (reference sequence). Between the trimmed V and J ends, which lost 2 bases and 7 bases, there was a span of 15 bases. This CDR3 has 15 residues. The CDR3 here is CASSLTLAPPNEQFF. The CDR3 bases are TGTGCCAGCAGTTTAACACTAGCCCCACCAAATGAGCAGTTCTTC.

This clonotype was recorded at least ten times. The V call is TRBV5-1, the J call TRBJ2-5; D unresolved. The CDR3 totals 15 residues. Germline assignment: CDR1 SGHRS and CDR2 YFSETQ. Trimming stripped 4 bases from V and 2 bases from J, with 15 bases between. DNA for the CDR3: TGCGCCAGCAGCCCCCGGGTCGACGGTCAAGAGACCCAGTACTTC. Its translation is CASSPRVDGQETQYF.

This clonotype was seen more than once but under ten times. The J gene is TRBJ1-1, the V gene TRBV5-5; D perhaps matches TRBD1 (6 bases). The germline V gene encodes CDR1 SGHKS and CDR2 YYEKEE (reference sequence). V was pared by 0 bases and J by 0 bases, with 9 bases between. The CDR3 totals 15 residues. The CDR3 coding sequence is TGTGCCAGCAGCTTGGATCCAGGGGTGAACACTGAAGCTTTCTTT. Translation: CASSLDPGVNTEAFF.

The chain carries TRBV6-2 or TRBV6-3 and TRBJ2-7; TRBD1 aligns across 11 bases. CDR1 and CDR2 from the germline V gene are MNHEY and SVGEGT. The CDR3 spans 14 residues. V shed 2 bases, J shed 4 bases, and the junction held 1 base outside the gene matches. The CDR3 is CASSYRDRGYEQYV. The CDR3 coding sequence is TGTGCCAGCAGTTACCGGGACAGGGGGTACGAGCAGTACGTC.

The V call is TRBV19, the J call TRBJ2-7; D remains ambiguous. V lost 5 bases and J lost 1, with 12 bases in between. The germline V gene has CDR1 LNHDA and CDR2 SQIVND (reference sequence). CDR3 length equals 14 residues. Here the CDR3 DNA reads TGTGCCAGTAGTGTGGACGGATCATCCTACGAGCAGTACTTC. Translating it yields CASSVDGSSYEQYF.

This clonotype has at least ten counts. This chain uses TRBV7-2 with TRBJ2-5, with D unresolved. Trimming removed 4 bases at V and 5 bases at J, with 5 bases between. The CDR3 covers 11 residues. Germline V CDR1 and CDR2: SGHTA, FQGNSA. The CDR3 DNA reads TGTGCCAGCAGCTGGCAGGAGACCCAGTACTTC. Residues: CASSWQETQYF.